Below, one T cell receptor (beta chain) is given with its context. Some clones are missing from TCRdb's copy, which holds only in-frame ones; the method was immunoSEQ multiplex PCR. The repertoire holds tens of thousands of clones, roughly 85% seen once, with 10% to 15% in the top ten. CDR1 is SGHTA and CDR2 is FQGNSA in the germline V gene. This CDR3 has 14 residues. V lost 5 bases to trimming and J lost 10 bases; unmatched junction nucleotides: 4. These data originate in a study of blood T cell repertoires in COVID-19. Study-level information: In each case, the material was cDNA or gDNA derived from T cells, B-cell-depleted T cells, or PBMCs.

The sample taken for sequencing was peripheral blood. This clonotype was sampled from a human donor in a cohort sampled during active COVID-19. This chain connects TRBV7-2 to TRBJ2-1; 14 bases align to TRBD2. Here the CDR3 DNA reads TGTGCCAGCAGCCCGACTAGCGGGAGGGAGGAGCAGTTCTTC. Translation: CASSPTSGREEQFF.